These 13 T cell receptor beta chains came from one sample sequenced in a study of blood T cell repertoires in COVID-19. Here immunoSEQ multiplex PCR was the method, and the copy in TCRdb shows in-frame clones only, minus some. The sample consists of about 170,000 clones, approximately 92% of them appearing once. Sequencing used peripheral blood. These receptors originate from a man aged 30 to 45 with COVID-19, enrolled during active disease.

V is TRBV28 and J is TRBJ2-3; 9 nucleotides agree with TRBD1. The V segment lost 6 bases and the J segment 3 bases; nucleotides outside the gene matches: 4. There are 14 residues in the CDR3. CDR1 is MDHEN, CDR2 SYDVKM, per germline. The CDR3 loop is CASSHRGLTDTQYF. CDR3 in DNA: TGTGCCAGCAGCCACAGGGGGCTAACAGATACGCAGTATTTT.

The chain has TRBV7-2 and TRBJ2-2, with 7 bases identical to TRBD2. Germline trimming cut 0 bases from V and 2 bases from J; bases unmatched to any gene: 6. The CDR3 covers 17 residues. The germline CDR1 and CDR2 sequences are SGHTA and FQGNSA. CDR3 amino acids: CASSLARGGLNTGELFF. The CDR3 region has the DNA TGTGCCAGCAGCTTAGCGCGTGGGGGACTAAACACCGGGGAGCTGTTTTTT. Full variable domain (remainder filled in from reference TRBV7-2 and TRBJ2-2): GAGVSQSPSNKVTEKGKDVELRCDPISGHTALYWYRQSLGQGLEFLIYFQGNSAPDKSGLPSDRFSAERTGGSVSTLTIQRTQQEDSAVYLCASSLARGGLNTGELFFGEGSRLTVL.

The V and J genes are TRBV9 and TRBJ2-1; no reliable D call. The CDR3 is 13 amino acids. Germline V lookup: CDR1 SGDLS, CDR2 YYNGEE. Trimming removed 3 bases at V and 4 bases at J, with 8 bases between. The CDR3 loop is CASSGQSYNEQFF. CDR3 DNA: TGTGCCAGCAGCGGACAATCATACAATGAGCAGTTCTTC.

This sequence joins TRBV9 and TRBJ2-1; D possibly corresponds to TRBD2 (6 bases). V gave up 0 bases and J gave up 4 bases, with 8 bases separating them. The CDR3 sequence is 14 residues long. Germline CDR1 SGDLS, CDR2 YYNGEE. The chain's CDR3 is CASSVGSGYNEQFF. As DNA, the CDR3 is TGTGCCAGCAGCGTAGGTAGCGGATACAATGAGCAGTTCTTC.

This chain joins TRBV27 and TRBJ2-1; D may be TRBD1 (7 bases). V lost 5 bases to trimming and J lost 6 bases, with 14 bases between them. The germline CDR1 and CDR2 sequences are MNHEY and SMNVEV (reference sequence). The CDR3 contains 14 residues. CDR3 loop: CASSTHRGGNEQFF. DNA for the CDR3: TGTGCCAGCAGTACCCACAGGGGAGGCAATGAGCAGTTCTTC.

This rearrangement joins TRBV6-5 to TRBJ1-1; perhaps TRBD1 as D (5 bases). V was shortened by 6 bases and J by 1 base, with 12 bases between the two germline ends. This CDR3 comprises 14 residues. Germline V CDR1 and CDR2: MNHEY, SVGAGI. For the CDR3, the DNA is TGTGCCAGCAGCTCCGGCAGGGCGAACACTGAAGCTTTCTTT. This sequence encodes CASSSGRANTEAFF.

The rearrangement links TRBV29-1 to TRBJ1-1; D gene ambiguous. In germline, CDR1 is SQVTM, CDR2 ANQGSEA. V dropped 4 bases and J dropped 1 base, with 10 bases sitting between them. The CDR3 totals 13 residues. CDR3 nucleotide sequence: TGCAGCGTTGGGGAGGGCCAGAACACTGAAGCTTTCTTT. Protein sequence: CSVGEGQNTEAFF.

The rearrangement uses TRBV7-3 and TRBJ2-5; D is perhaps TRBD2 (6 bases). This CDR3 is 16 amino acids long. Germline assignment: CDR1 SGHTA and CDR2 FQGTGA. V was pared by 1 base and J by 2 bases, with 14 bases between. The CDR3 DNA reads as TGTGCCAGCAGCTTAATGGGGCGGAGGGGACAAGAGACCCAGTACTTC. Amino acids: CASSLMGRRGQETQYF.

J is TRBJ2-7 and V is TRBV29-1; 11 bases map to TRBD1. V was clipped by 3 bases and J by 4 bases; unmatched bases: 5. This CDR3 contains 14 residues. Germline CDR1 SQVTM, CDR2 ANQGSEA. Here the CDR3 DNA reads TGCAGCGTTGAGGGACAGGGGGATATGTACGAGCAGTACTTC. Residues: CSVEGQGDMYEQYF.

J is TRBJ1-1 and V is TRBV10-3; 8 bases are a match to TRBD1. Trimming removed 2 bases from V and 5 bases from J; junction bases left unmatched: 4. Germline CDR1 and CDR2: ENHRY and SYGVKD. The CDR3 consists of 14 residues. The CDR3 DNA reads as TGTGCCATCAGTGAGCAGGGGGCGCCGACTGAAGCTTTCTTT. Its translation: CAISEQGAPTEAFF.

The rearrangement links TRBV9 to TRBJ2-1; TRBD1 matches at 8 bases. With V trimmed by 0 bases and J by 4 bases, 3 bases remained unmatched. CDR3 length: 15 residues. CDR1 is SGDLS, CDR2 YYNGEE, per germline. The CDR3 region has the DNA TGTGCCAGCAGCGTAGACCAGGGGGCATACAATGAGCAGTTCTTC. Residues: CASSVDQGAYNEQFF. The full variable domain, in which reference TRBV9 and TRBJ2-1 provide the parts outside the CDR3, is DSGVTQTPKHLITATGQRVTLRCSPRSGDLSVYWYQQSLDQGLQFLIQYYNGEERAKGNILERFSAQQFPDLHSELNLSSLELGDSALYFCASSVDQGAYNEQFFGPGTRLTVL.

The chain combines TRBV24-1 with TRBJ2-3; D is ambiguous. Trimming took off 6 bases at V and 5 bases at J, with 11 bases between the two ends. This CDR3 is 13 amino acids long. The V gene's germline CDR1 is KGHDR and CDR2 SFDVKD. CDR3 loop: CATSHPSRDTQYF. CDR3 nucleotide sequence: TGTGCCACCAGTCACCCAAGTAGAGATACGCAGTATTTT.

With respect to this clone: Other DNA sequences in the sample encode the same CDR3. The genes are TRBV5-8 and TRBJ1-5; maybe TRBD1 (6 bases). CDR1 and CDR2 from the germline V gene are SGHTS and YDEGEE. The germline V and J ends were trimmed by 2 bases and 2 bases, with 11 bases remaining between them. The CDR3 covers 15 residues. The CDR3 here is CASSFQGSGNQPQHF. CDR3 DNA sequence: TGTGCCAGCAGCTTCCAGGGGAGTGGCAATCAGCCCCAGCATTTT.